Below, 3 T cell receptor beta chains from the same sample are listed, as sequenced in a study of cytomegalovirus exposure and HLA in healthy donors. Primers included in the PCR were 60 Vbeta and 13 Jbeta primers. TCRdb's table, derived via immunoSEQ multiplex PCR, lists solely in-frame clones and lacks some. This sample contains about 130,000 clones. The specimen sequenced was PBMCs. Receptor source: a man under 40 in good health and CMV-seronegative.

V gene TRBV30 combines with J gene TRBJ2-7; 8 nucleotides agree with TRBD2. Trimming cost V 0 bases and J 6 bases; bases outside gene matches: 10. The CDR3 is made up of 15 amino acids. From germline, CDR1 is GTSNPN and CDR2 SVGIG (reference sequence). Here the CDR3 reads CAWSVLVAGQGEQYF. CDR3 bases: TGTGCCTGGAGTGTATTGGTAGCGGGGCAGGGCGAGCAGTACTTC.

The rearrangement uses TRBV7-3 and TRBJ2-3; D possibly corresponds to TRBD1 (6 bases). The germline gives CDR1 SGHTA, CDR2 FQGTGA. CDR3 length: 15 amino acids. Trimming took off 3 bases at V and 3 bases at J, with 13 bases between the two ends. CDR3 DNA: TGTGCCAGCAGCTTGGGGTCTACAGGGACAGATACGCAGTATTTT. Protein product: CASSLGSTGTDTQYF.

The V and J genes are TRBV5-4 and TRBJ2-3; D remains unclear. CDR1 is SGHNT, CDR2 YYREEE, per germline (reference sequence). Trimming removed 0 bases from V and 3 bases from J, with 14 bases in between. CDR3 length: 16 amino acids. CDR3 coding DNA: TGTGCCAGCAGCTTGGCTGGTTCTCGGAGTACAGATACGCAGTATTTT. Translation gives CASSLAGSRSTDTQYF.